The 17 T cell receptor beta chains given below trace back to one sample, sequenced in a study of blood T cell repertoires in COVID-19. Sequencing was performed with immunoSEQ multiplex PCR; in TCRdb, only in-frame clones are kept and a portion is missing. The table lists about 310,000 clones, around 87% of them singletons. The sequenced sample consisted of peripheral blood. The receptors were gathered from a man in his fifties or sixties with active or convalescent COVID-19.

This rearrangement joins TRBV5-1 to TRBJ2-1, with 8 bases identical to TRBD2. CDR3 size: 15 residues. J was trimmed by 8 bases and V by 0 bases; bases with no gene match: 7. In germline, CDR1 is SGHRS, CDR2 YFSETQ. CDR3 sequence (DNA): TGCGCCAGCAGCTTGGAATTAGCGGGATATCATGAGCAGTTCTTC. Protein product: CASSLELAGYHEQFF.

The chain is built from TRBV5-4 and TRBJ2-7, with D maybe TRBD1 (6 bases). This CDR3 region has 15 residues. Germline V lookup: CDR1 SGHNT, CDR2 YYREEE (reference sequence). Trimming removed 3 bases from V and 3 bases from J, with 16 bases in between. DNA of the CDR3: TGTGCCAGCAGCTCCGAAGGGGGAGCTTACTACGAGCAGTACTTC. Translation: CASSSEGGAYYEQYF.

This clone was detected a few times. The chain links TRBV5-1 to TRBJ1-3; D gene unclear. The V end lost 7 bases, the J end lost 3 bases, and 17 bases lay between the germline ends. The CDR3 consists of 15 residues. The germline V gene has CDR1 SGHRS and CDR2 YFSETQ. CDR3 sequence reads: CASAGSVADGNTIYF. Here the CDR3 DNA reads TGCGCCAGCGCGGGATCCGTGGCGGATGGAAACACCATATATTTT.

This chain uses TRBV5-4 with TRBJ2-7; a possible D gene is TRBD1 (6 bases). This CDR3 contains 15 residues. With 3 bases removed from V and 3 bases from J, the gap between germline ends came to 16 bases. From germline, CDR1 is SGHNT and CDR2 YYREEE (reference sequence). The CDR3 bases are TGTGCCAGCAGCTCGACAGGATCAGGGGACTACGAGCAGTACTTC. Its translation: CASSSTGSGDYEQYF. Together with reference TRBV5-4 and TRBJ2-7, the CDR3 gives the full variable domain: ETGVTQSPTHLIKTRGQQVTLRCSSQSGHNTVSWYQQALGQGPQFIFQYYREEENGRGNFPPRFSGLQFPNYSSELNVNALELDDSALYLCASSSTGSGDYEQYFGPGTRLTVT.

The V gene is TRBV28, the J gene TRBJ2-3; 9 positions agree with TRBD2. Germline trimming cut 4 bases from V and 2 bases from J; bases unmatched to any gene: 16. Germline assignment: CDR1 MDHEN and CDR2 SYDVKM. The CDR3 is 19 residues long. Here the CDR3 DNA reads TGTGCCAGCAGTTCCTCGATCCGTTTAGCGGGGGCCCTCACAGATACGCAGTATTTT. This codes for CASSSSIRLAGALTDTQYF.

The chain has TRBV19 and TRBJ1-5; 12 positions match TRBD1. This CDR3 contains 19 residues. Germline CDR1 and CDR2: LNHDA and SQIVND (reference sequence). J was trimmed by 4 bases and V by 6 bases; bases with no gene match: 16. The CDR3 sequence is CASRPPPGQGASPNQPQHF. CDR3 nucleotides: TGTGCCAGTAGACCACCACCGGGACAGGGGGCGAGCCCGAATCAGCCCCAGCATTTT.

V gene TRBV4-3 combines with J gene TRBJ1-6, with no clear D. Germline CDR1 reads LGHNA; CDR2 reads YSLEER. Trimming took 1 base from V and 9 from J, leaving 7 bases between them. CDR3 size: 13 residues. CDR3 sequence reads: CASSQATGSPLHF. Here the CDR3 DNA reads TGCGCCAGCAGCCAAGCGACGGGTTCACCCCTCCACTTT.

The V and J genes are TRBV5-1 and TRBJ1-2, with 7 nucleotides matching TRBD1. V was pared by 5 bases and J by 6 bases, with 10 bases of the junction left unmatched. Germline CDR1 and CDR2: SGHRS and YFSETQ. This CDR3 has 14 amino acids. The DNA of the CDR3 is TGCGCCAGCAGGCTCCTTCCAGGGGGAGATGGCTACACCTTC. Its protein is CASRLLPGGDGYTF.

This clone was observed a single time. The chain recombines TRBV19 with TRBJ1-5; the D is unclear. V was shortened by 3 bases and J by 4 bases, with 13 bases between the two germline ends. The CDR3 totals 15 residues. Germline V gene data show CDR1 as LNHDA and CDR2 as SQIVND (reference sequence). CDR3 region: CASSIEPSGNQPQHF. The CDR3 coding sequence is TGTGCCAGTAGTATCGAGCCAAGCGGGAATCAGCCCCAGCATTTT.

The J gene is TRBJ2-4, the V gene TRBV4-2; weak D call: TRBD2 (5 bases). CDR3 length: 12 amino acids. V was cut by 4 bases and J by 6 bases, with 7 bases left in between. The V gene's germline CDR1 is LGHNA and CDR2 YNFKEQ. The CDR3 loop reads CASSPAGNIQYF. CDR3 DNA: TGTGCCAGCAGCCCTGCGGGAAACATTCAGTACTTC.

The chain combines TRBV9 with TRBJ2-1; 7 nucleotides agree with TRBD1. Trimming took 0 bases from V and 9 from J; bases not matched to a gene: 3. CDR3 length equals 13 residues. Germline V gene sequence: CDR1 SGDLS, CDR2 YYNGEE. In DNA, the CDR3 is TGTGCCAGCAGCGTAGCTCCAGGGGGTGAGCAGTTCTTC. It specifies CASSVAPGGEQFF.

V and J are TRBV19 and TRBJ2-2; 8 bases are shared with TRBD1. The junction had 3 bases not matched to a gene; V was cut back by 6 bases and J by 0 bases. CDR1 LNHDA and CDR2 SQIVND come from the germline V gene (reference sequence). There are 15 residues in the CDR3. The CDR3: CASRGGQANTGELFF. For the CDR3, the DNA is TGTGCCAGTAGGGGGGGACAGGCGAACACCGGGGAGCTGTTTTTT.

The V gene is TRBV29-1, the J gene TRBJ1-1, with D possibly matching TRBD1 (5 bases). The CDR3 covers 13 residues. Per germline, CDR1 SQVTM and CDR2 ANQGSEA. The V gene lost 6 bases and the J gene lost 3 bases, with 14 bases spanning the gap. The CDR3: CSVTSGRHTEAFF. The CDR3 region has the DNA TGCAGCGTCACCTCAGGGCGGCACACTGAAGCTTTCTTT.

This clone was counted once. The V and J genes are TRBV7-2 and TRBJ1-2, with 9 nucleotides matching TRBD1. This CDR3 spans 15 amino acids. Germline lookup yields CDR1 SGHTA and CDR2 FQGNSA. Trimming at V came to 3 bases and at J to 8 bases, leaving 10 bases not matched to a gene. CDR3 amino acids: CASSFGTGRAGGYTF. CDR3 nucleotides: TGTGCCAGCAGCTTTGGGACAGGGAGGGCTGGAGGCTACACCTTC.

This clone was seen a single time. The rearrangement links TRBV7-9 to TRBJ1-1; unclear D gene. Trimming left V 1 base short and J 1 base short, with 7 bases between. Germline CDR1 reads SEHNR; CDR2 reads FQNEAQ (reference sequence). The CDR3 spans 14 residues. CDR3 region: CASSLGRGNTEAFF. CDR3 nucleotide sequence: TGTGCCAGCAGCTTAGGTCGGGGGAACACTGAAGCTTTCTTT.

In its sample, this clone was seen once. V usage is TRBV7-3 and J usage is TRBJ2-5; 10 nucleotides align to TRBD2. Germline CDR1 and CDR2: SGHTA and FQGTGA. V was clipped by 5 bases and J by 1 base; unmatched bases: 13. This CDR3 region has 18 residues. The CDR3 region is CASSLGASGGLSQETQYF. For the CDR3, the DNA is TGTGCCAGCAGCCTTGGGGCTAGCGGGGGCCTAAGCCAAGAGACCCAGTACTTC.

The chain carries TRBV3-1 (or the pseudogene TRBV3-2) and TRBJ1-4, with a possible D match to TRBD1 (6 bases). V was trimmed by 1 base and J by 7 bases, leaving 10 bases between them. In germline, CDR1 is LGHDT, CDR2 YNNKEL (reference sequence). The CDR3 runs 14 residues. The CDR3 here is CASSQVGGSEKLFF. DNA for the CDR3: TGTGCCAGCAGCCAAGTAGGGGGTAGTGAAAAACTGTTTTTT.